This T cell receptor beta chain came from a study of CD8 T cells in Susac syndrome. Broader study findings: It was acknowledged in the study that its TCR sequencing and HLA analysis involved a relatively small number of individuals.

Roughly 0.5 to 1 ug RNA was reverse transcribed with random hexamers. By means of immunoSEQ multiplex PCR, TCR beta CDR3 spanning 54 Vbeta and 13 Jbeta underwent amplification. TCRdb used MiXCR to reprocess the immunoSEQ multiplex PCR reads, holding one entry per CDR3 protein. The sample lists 300,000 or so distinct CDR3 sequences, 92% seen once, with more than 0.06% in the top ten. High-throughput TCR beta sequencing covered peripheral CD8+ and CD4+ T cells. As concerns this clonotype: Its antigen is still unknown.

In germline, CDR1 is MNHEY, CDR2 SVGAGI. J lost 9 bases, V lost 10 bases, and 14 bases had no gene match. The CDR3 covers 14 residues. This chain connects TRBV6-5 to TRBJ2-3; 9 nucleotides agree with TRBD2. Sample: CD4+ T cells from PBMCs. This TCR was recovered from a human donor with multiple sclerosis. The CDR3 loop reads CATSGGAGGVTQYF. The CDR3 DNA reads as TGTGCCACAAGTGGAGGCGCGGGGGGGGTCACGCAGTATTTT.